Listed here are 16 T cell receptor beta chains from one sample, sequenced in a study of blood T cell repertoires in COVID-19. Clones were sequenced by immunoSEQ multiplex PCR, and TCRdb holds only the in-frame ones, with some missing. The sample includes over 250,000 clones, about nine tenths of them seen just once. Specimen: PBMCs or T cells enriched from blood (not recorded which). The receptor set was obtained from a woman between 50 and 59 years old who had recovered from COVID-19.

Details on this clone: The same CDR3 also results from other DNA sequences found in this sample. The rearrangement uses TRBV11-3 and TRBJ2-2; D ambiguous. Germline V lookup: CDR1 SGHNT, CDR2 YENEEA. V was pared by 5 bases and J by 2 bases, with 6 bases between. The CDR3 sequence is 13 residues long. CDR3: CASSLLNTGELFF. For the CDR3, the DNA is TGTGCCAGCAGCCTCCTAAACACCGGGGAGCTGTTTTTT.

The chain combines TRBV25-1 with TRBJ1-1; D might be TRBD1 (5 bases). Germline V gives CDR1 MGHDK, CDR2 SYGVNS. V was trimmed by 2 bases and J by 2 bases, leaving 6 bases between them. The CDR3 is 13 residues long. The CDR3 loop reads CASSEGANTEAFF. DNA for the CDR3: TGTGCCAGCAGTGAAGGGGCTAACACTGAAGCTTTCTTT.

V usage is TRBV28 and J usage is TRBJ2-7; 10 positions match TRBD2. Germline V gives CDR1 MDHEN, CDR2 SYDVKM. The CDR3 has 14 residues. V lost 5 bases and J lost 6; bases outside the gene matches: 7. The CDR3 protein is CASSPTSGIVEQYF. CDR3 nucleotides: TGTGCCAGCAGTCCCACTAGCGGGATCGTCGAGCAGTACTTC.

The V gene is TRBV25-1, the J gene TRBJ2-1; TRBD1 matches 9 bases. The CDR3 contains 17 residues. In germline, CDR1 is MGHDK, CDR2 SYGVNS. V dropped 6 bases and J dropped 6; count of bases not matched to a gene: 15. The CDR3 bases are TGTGCCAGCAGCAACGAGTTAAACAGGGGGCTCGCCAATGAGCAGTTCTTC. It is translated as CASSNELNRGLANEQFF. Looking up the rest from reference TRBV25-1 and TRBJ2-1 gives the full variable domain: EADIYQTPRYLVIGTGKKITLECSQTMGHDKMYWYQQDPGMELHLIHYSYGVNSTEKGDLSSESTVSRIRTEHFPLTLESARPSHTSQYLCASSNELNRGLANEQFFGPGTRLTVL.

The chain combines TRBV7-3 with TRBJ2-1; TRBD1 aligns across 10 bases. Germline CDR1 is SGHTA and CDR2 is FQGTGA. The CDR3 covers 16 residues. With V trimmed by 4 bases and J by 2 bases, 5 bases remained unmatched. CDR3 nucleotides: TGTGCCAGCAGCTCGAGACAGGGGGCGGCCTACAATGAGCAGTTCTTC. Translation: CASSSRQGAAYNEQFF.

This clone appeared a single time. CDR3 loop: CASSRYPSSYNSPLHF. CDR3 bases: TGTGCCAGCAGCAGGTACCCTTCCTCCTATAATTCACCCCTCCACTTT. The genes are TRBV2 and TRBJ1-6; D unclear. V was shortened by 6 bases and J by 0 bases, with 12 bases between the two germline ends. This CDR3 is built from 16 residues. The germline V gene encodes CDR1 SNHLY and CDR2 FYNNEI.

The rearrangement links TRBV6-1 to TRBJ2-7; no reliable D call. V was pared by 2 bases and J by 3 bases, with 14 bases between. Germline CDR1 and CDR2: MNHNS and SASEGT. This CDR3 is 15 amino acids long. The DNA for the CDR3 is TGTGCCAGCAGTGAACATCGTGGAGCTAGCTACGAGCAGTACTTC. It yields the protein CASSEHRGASYEQYF.

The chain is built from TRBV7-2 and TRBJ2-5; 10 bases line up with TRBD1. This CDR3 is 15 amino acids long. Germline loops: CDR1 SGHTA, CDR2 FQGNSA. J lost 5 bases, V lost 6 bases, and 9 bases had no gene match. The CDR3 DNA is TGTGCCAGCAGTTTCGGACAGGGGGTTGTTGAGACCCAGTACTTC. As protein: CASSFGQGVVETQYF.

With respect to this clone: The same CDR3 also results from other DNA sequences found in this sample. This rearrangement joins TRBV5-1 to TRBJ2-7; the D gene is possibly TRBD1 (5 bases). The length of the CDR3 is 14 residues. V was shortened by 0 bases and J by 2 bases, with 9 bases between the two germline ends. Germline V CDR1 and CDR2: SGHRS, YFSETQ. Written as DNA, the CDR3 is TGCGCCAGCAGCTTGGCCTCAGGGACCTACGAGCAGTACTTC. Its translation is CASSLASGTYEQYF.

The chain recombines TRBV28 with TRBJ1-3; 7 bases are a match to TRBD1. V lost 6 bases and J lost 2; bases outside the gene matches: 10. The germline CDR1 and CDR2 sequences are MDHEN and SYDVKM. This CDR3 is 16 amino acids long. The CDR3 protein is CASSPYGQGAGNTIYF. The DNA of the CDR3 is TGTGCCAGCAGCCCCTACGGTCAGGGGGCTGGAAACACCATATATTTT.

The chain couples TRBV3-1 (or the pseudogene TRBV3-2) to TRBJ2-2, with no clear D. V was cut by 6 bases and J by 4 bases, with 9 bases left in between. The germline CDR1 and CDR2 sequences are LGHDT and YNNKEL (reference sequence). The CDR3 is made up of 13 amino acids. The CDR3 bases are TGTGCCAGCAGACTCTTTGCCACCGGGGAGCTGTTTTTT. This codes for CASRLFATGELFF.

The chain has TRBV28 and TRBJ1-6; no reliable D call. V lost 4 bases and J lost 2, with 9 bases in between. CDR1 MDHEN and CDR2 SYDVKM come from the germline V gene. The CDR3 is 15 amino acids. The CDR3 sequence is CASSSTEAYNSPLHF. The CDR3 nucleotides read TGTGCCAGCAGTTCCACAGAAGCCTATAATTCACCCCTCCACTTT.

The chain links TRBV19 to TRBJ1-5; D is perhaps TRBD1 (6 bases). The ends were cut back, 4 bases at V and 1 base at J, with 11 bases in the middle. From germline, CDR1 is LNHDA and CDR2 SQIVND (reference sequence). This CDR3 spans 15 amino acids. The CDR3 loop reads CASSTQTGSNQPQHF. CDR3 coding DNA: TGTGCCAGTAGTACTCAGACAGGCAGCAATCAGCCCCAGCATTTT. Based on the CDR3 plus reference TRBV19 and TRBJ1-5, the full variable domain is DGGITQSPKYLFRKEGQNVTLSCEQNLNHDAMYWYRQDPGQGLRLIYYSQIVNDFQKGDIAEGYSVSREKKESFPLTVTSAQKNPTAFYLCASSTQTGSNQPQHFGDGTRLSIL.

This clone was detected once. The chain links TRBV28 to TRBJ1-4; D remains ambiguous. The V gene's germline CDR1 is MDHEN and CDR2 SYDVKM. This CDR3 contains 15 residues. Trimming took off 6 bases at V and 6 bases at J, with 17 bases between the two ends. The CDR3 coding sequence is TGTGCCAGCAGCCCCCTTGGGTCGGGGTATGAAAAACTGTTTTTT. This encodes CASSPLGSGYEKLFF. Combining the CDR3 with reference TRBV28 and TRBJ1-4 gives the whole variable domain DVKVTQSSRYLVKRTGEKVFLECVQDMDHENMFWYRQDPGLGLRLIYFSYDVKMKEKGDIPEGYSVSREKKERFSLILESASTNQTSMYLCASSPLGSGYEKLFFGSGTQLSVL.

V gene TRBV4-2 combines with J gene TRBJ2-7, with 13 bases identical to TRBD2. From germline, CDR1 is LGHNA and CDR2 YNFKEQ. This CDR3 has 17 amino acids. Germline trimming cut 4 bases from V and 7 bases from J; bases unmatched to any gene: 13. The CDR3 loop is CASSPRTSGSPGGEQYF. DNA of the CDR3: TGTGCCAGCAGCCCTCGGACTAGCGGGAGTCCTGGTGGGGAGCAGTACTTC.

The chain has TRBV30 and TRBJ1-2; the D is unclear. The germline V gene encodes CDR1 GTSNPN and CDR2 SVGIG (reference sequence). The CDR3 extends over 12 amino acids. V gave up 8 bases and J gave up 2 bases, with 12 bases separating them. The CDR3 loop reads CAGSGWNYGYTF. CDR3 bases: TGTGCCGGAAGCGGGTGGAACTATGGCTACACCTTC.